These T cell receptor beta chains were read from a single sample in a study of blood T cell repertoires in COVID-19. Repertoires were generated with immunoSEQ multiplex PCR, while TCRdb's copy carries only in-frame clones and drops some. The table has about 480,000 clones, 89% seen once. The sequenced sample was peripheral blood. The receptors come from a man aged 18 to 35 with COVID-19, enrolled during active disease. The CDR3 runs from the conserved cysteine through the conserved F or W. The order of the fields is V gene, CDR3 protein.

V: TRBV9; CDR3: CASSVGASGSPVEQYF
V: TRBV29-1; CDR3: CSVDWGQGNGYEQYF
V: TRBV6-5; CDR3: CASSYSRQGGETQYF
V: TRBV19; CDR3: CATSFGGGGTEAFF
V: TRBV3-1/TRBV3-2; CDR3: CASSLGLVLEQFF
V: TRBV5-1; CDR3: CASSLMGIAGGNIQYF
V: TRBV30; CDR3: CAWKYSRVLHNEQFF
V: TRBV6-1; CDR3: CASSEAAGEEYEQYF
V: TRBV7-9; CDR3: CASSHSGVSYNEQFF
V: TRBV10-1; CDR3: CASSEEQRPYEQYF
V: TRBV7-2; CDR3: CASSPAGTGGLDTQYF
V: TRBV5-1; CDR3: CASSPGSSYNEQFF
V: TRBV7-2; CDR3: CASSFGQAETQYF
V: TRBV12-3/TRBV12-4; CDR3: CASSLGSSYEQYF
V: TRBV13; CDR3: CASSHSGGTEAFF
V: TRBV7-9; CDR3: CASSQDFTGELFF
V: TRBV9; CDR3: CASSVEDRGPTGELFF
V: TRBV3-1/TRBV3-2; CDR3: CASSQDDRGAFF
V: TRBV15; CDR3: CATSPRTSGSLDEQYF
V: TRBV24-1; CDR3: CATSDVQGVQETQYF
V: TRBV12-3/TRBV12-4; CDR3: CASSLQGGYGYTF
V: TRBV5-4; CDR3: CASSFGQGDGNQPQHF
V: TRBV6-4; CDR3: CASSAGTGATGELFF
V: TRBV5-4; CDR3: CASSFIENNEQFF
V: TRBV5-4; CDR3: CASTGTSGGYGETQYF
V: TRBV6-5; CDR3: CATSYGTSQPQHF
V: TRBV18; CDR3: CASSPRAKDEAFF
V: TRBV15; CDR3: CATSRDIYGYEQYF
V: TRBV9; CDR3: CASSAEGGGANVLTF